These 14 T cell receptor delta chains share one sample of origin, sequenced in a study of gamma-delta chains in newborns, infants, children. TCRdb re-processed the reads using CATT. The repertoire holds 1,500 to 2,000 delta-chain clones, with 7% to 9.5% as singletons. Specimen: blood. These receptors all stem from a child who was a newborn, infant or young child, either healthy, febrile or measles-vaccinated (not recorded which).

This chain connects TRDV2 to TRDJ1; 7 bases are shared with TRDD3. Germline-derived CDR1 and CDR2 are GEAIGNYY and EKD. Trimming took 9 bases from V and 3 from J; bases not matched to a gene: 6. The CDR3 runs to 12 residues. The CDR3 DNA sequence: TGTGCCACCGTGGGGGACCCCGATAAACTCATCTTT. This encodes CATVGDPDKLIF.

This clone is deemed medium-sized (0.01 to 0.1%). This rearrangement joins TRDV1 to TRDJ1; 9 positions agree with TRDD3. With 0 bases clipped from V and 3 bases from J, the junction kept 20 bases outside the gene matches. Germline loops: CDR1 TSWWSYY, CDR2 QGS. There are 21 residues in the CDR3. CDR3 sequence reads: CALGELGLRRYLGDRSDKLIF. DNA of the CDR3: TGTGCTCTTGGGGAACTAGGGCTACGCAGGTACTTGGGGGATAGATCCGATAAACTCATCTTT.

The sample holds a few counts of this clone. With a much larger clone just one base away, this may be a read error. Other DNA sequences in this specimen translate into the identical CDR3. V and J are TRDV2 and TRDJ3; 11 bases are shared with TRDD3. The germline CDR1 and CDR2 sequences are GEAIGNYY and EKD. The CDR3 consists of 18 residues. The CDR3 spells CACDKILGDTWDTRQMFF. Here the CDR3 DNA reads TGTGCCTGCGACAAAATACTGGGGGATACCTGGGACACCCGACAGATGTTTTTC.

In its sample, this clone was seen a few times. This may come from a read error, since a much larger clone is one base off. The chain has TRDV1 and TRDJ1; D is unresolved. Trimming took off 1 base at V and 7 bases at J, with 19 bases between the two ends. From germline, CDR1 is TSWWSYY and CDR2 QGS. CDR3 length: 16 residues. The DNA for the CDR3 is TGTGCTCTTGGGGAACGAGCGAAACATAGAGCCCGTAAACTCATCTTT. Protein product: CALGERAKHRARKLIF.

This clone was seen a handful of times. Since a much larger clone is just one base distant, this may be a read error. The sample contains more than one DNA sequence encoding this CDR3. The V and J genes are TRDV1 and TRDJ1; TRDD3 matches 13 bases. The J segment lost 4 bases and the V segment lost 5 bases, leaving 37 bases of the junction unmatched. CDR3 size: 26 residues. The germline CDR1 and CDR2 sequences are TSWWSYY and QGS. CDR3 in amino acids: CALGRSTLRTDYSTGGYEGLVDKLIF. For the CDR3, the DNA is TGTGCTCTTGGGAGATCCACGTTGCGTACTGATTACTCAACTGGGGGATACGAGGGTCTGGTCGATAAACTCATCTTT.

About this clone: A read error likely explains this, since a far larger clone differs by one base. This chain connects TRDV1 to TRDJ1, with TRDD3 matching over 11 bases. Germline assignment: CDR1 TSWWSYY and CDR2 QGS. The CDR3 runs to 22 residues. The CDR3 protein is CAPGECISSYGYWGIYTDKLIF. CDR3 in DNA: TGTGCTCCTGGGGAATGTATAAGCTCCTACGGGTACTGGGGGATATACACCGATAAACTCATCTTT.

As regards this clone: Only one base separates this from a far larger clonotype, so it likely reflects a read error. The chain employs TRDV1 and TRDJ1; weak D call: TRDD2 (5 bases). The germline V gene has CDR1 TSWWSYY and CDR2 QGS. Trimming removed 0 bases at V and 8 bases at J, with 16 bases between. This CDR3 is 15 amino acids long. In nucleotides, the CDR3 is TGTGCTCTTGGGGAACTTCCCTACCCTTTACAGAAACTCATCTTT. This codes for CALGELPYPLQKLIF.

Details on this clone: This probably arose from a read error, given a far larger clone one base away. V and J are TRAV29/DV5 and TRDJ1; TRDD3 agrees at 7 bases. Per germline, CDR1 NSMFDY and CDR2 ISSIKDK. With 5 bases clipped from V and 4 bases from J, the junction kept 32 bases outside the gene matches. The CDR3 is 21 amino acids. CDR3: CAAAIFGLGIEPRPPFDKLIF. Here the CDR3 DNA reads TGTGCAGCGGCCATCTTCGGGCTGGGGATAGAGCCCAGACCTCCTTTCGATAAACTCATCTTT.

As for this clone: It may be a read error: a sequence one base away is much more abundant. This sample includes further DNA sequences coding for the same CDR3. The rearrangement links TRDV1 to TRDJ1; 8 nucleotides agree with TRDD3. The germline CDR1 and CDR2 sequences are TSWWSYY and QGS. There are 16 residues in the CDR3. The CDR3 loop is CALGEEKGIPLDKLIF. DNA of the CDR3: TGCGCTCTTGGGGAAGAAAAGGGGATACCCCTCGATAAACTCATCTTT.

This clone was seen a few times. It differs at one base from a far larger clone, so likely a read error. In the same sample, other DNA sequences code for this CDR3. This chain uses TRDV1 with TRDJ2, with D unresolved. CDR3 size: 14 residues. Trimming left V 3 bases short and J 6 bases short, with 11 bases between. Germline-derived CDR1 and CDR2 are TSWWSYY and QGS. The CDR3 DNA sequence: TGTGCTCTTGGGGAGCAGAACCTTGCAGCACAACTCTTCTTT. It translates to CALGEQNLAAQLFF.

A remark on this clone: A clone one base away is much larger, so this may be a read error. This CDR3 is also generated by other DNA sequences in the sample. This chain joins TRDV1 and TRDJ1, with 9 bases matching TRDD3. The CDR3 is 32 amino acids. CDR1 is TSWWSYY and CDR2 is QGS in the germline V gene. After removal of 2 bases from V and 2 bases from J, the junction contained 54 bases not matched to a gene. CDR3 sequence: CALGESNFLNTRSPSALVVPRVTGGSTDKLIF. CDR3 coding DNA: TGTGCTCTTGGGGAATCGAATTTTCTCAACACCCGTTCCCCGTCGGCATTGGTGGTTCCCCGTGTCACTGGGGGAAGTACCGATAAACTCATCTTT.

Of note for this clone: Being one base from a much bigger clone, this may be a read error. This sequence joins TRDV1 and TRDJ2, with 7 bases fitting TRDD3. CDR1 TSWWSYY and CDR2 QGS come from the germline V gene. The CDR3 covers 23 residues. Germline trimming cut 4 bases from V and 0 bases from J; bases unmatched to any gene: 26. CDR3 DNA: TGTGCTCTTGGGGGACAGTTTAATGGTGGGGGAATACGTCTCCTGGCTTTGACAGCACAACTCTTCTTT. This gives the protein CALGGQFNGGGIRLLALTAQLFF.

By sample fraction, this clone is large. This sample includes further DNA sequences coding for the same CDR3. V gene TRDV1 combines with J gene TRDJ1; D not resolved. The germline gives CDR1 TSWWSYY, CDR2 QGS. This CDR3 is 15 amino acids long. Trimming shortened V by 0 bases and J by 1 base, and 9 bases separated the two germline ends. CDR3 region: CALGELKRFTDKLIF. The CDR3 region has the DNA TGTGCTCTTGGGGAACTAAAAAGGTTCACCGATAAACTCATCTTT.

In this sample, this clone turned up a few times. The protein TCRdb lists differs from the translation of the DNA at residue 3; the protein given here is translated from the DNA itself. The chain recombines TRDV1 with TRDJ1, with a tentative D call TRDD3 (5 bases). This CDR3 spans 18 amino acids. The germline CDR1 and CDR2 sequences are TSWWSYY and QGS. In DNA, the CDR3 is TGTGCTTTTGGGGAATCCATACCCTTTCCCGCACCGCGGGATAAACTCATCTTT. Protein product: CAFGESIPFPAPRDKLIF.